This TCR beta chain was captured by sequencing in a study of identical twins. With template switching, a universal primer site was added, and the cDNA carried unique molecular identifiers. TCRdb itself ran the 5' RACE reads through MiXCR, one entry per CDR3 protein. The table lists 1.5 million to 2 million distinct CDR3 sequences, about 32% of them singletons, with around 0.3% in the top ten. The donor group consisted entirely of healthy Caucasians. Trimming at V came to 1 base and at J to 5 bases, leaving 1 base not matched to a gene. This CDR3 has 15 residues. Germline CDR1 is MGHRA and CDR2 is YSYEKL. Study outcomes and limitations: Recombination models fit unrelated individuals' TCR alpha sharing but underestimated twins'. Compared with unrelated sharing, twin-shared out-of-frame alpha sequences had more low-probability sequences.

This clonotype was seen many times. As yet, its antigen is unknown. The rearrangement uses TRBV4-1 and TRBJ1-4; the match to TRBD1 covers 10 bases. Sequenced input: cord blood. The source is a newborn girl in good health. CDR3 residues: CASSQGDRGNEKLFF. The CDR3 DNA reads as TGCGCCAGCAGCCAAGGGGACAGGGGAAATGAAAAACTGTTTTTT.